Listed below are T cell receptor beta chains from one sample, sequenced in a study of human T cells and chemical hapten exposure. One entry per CDR3 protein, called by TCRdb with MiXCR from the RACE reads. The sample includes roughly 130,000 distinct CDR3 sequences, approximately 9.5% seen only once; the top ten take about 1.8%. Sequencing was carried out using whole blood. The source of these receptors is a male donor in good health. Some clones in this sample may be carry-over from other donors' samples. CDR3s include the opening cysteine and the closing phenylalanine or tryptophan. D genes are given only for firm matches. Expanded clones get a size class; other rows say once, few or many, or leave the size out.

TRBJ2-1	TRBV3-1	few	-	TGTGCCAGCAGTTCTACCGACAGTGGCTCCTACAATGAGCAGTTCTTC	CASSSTDSGSYNEQFF
TRBJ2-1	TRBV5-1	many	TRBD1	TGCGCCAGCAGCCCACCGACAGGGGGCTCCTACAATGAGCAGTTCTTC	CASSPPTGGSYNEQFF
TRBJ1-2	TRBV5-1	many	-	TGCGCCAGCAGCTTAAGCCTGACTGGCTATGGCTACACCTTC	CASSLSLTGYGYTF
TRBJ2-3	TRBV6-1	-	TRBD2	TGTGCCAGCCGGACTAGCGGGGGAACAGATACGCAGTATTTT	CASRTSGGTDTQYF
TRBJ2-7	TRBV27	-	-	TGTGCCAGCAGTTTATGGGCAGGCCGGGGCGAGCAGTACTTC	CASSLWAGRGEQYF
TRBJ1-4	TRBV6-5	few	TRBD1	TGTGCCAGCAGACTCTTCGGACAGGGTGATGAAAAACTGTTTTTT	CASRLFGQGDEKLFF
TRBJ1-1	TRBV6-5	-	TRBD1	TGTGCCAGCAGTTACGACACAGGGGGCACTGAAGCTTTCTTT	CASSYDTGGTEAFF
TRBJ2-7	TRBV12-3/TRBV12-4	-	TRBD2	TGTGCCAGCAGTTTTATGCGGACTAGTCGCAACGAGCAGTACTTC	CASSFMRTSRNEQYF
TRBJ1-4	TRBV6-2/TRBV6-3	few	TRBD1	TGTGCCAGCAGTTCCGGGACAGCAAATGAAAAACTGTTTTTT	CASSSGTANEKLFF
TRBJ2-4	TRBV4-3	-	TRBD2	TGCGCCAGCAGCCAAGCCCCGGGACTAGCGGGGGATCTAGCCGAAAACATTCAGTACTTC	CASSQAPGLAGDLAENIQYF
TRBJ2-5	TRBV5-1	few	-	TGCGCCAGCAGCTTACAGGATCAAGAGACCCAGTACTTC	CASSLQDQETQYF
TRBJ2-7	TRBV29-1	few	TRBD1	TGCAGCGTTGAAGGGGACAGTACCTACGAGCAGTACTTC	CSVEGDSTYEQYF
TRBJ2-5	TRBV12-3/TRBV12-4	-	-	TGTGCCAGCAGCCTTCTCCTCAGCCGGGTTCCAGAGACCCAGTACTTC	CASSLLLSRVPETQYF
TRBJ2-1	TRBV7-2	many	-	TGTGCCAGCAGCCAGTGGGGGTTCAATGAGCAGTTCTTC	CASSQWGFNEQFF
TRBJ2-7	TRBV28	-	-	TGTGCCAGCCTGGAGGCTTCAGCACGGGAGCAGTACTTC	CASLEASAREQYF
TRBJ1-6	TRBV6-2/TRBV6-3	many	-	TGTGCCAGCTCTAACTCCTATAATTCACCCCTCCACTTT	CASSNSYNSPLHF
TRBJ2-3	TRBV20-1	-	-	TGCAGTGCTAGAGATTTATTGGTGGCAGAAACAGATACGCAGTATTTT	CSARDLLVAETDTQYF
TRBJ1-1	TRBV7-9	few	-	TGTGCCAGCAGCTTAAACAGTCTGAGAACTGAAGCTTTCTTT	CASSLNSLRTEAFF
TRBJ1-1	TRBV7-7	-	TRBD1	TGTGCCAGCAGCTTAGGGAGTAGGACAGGGGGCGCGAACACTGAAGCTTTCTTT	CASSLGSRTGGANTEAFF
TRBJ2-5	TRBV20-1	-	TRBD1	TGCAGTGCTAGAGACTCTCCTCCAGGGGGCGCGAAGACCCAGTACTTC	CSARDSPPGGAKTQYF
TRBJ2-7	TRBV3-1	-	TRBD2	TGTGCCAGCAGCCAGGTAGTAGCGGGAGTAAAATACTTC	CASSQVVAGVKYF
TRBJ1-3	TRBV6-5	few	TRBD1	TGTGCCAGCAGCCGCACAACGAGACAGGGGGCTGGAAACACCATATATTTT	CASSRTTRQGAGNTIYF
TRBJ2-5	TRBV20-1	many	TRBD1	TGCAGTGCTAGTAGGATCCGGGACAGGGGAGAACAAGAGACCCAGTACTTC	CSASRIRDRGEQETQYF
TRBJ2-2	TRBV2	once	TRBD2	TGTGCCAGCAGTCCAGCGGGGGGGACCGGGGAGCTGTTTTTT	CASSPAGGTGELFF
TRBJ2-3	TRBV20-1	many	TRBD2	TGCAGTGCTAGAGCAATACCGGGACTAGCGGGGGGGTACACAGATACGCAGTATTTT	CSARAIPGLAGGYTDTQYF
TRBJ1-1	TRBV7-9	-	TRBD1	TGTGCCAGCAGCTTAACGGGACAGGGGCGAGGGTTGAACACTGAAGCTTTCTTT	CASSLTGQGRGLNTEAFF
TRBJ1-3	TRBV4-1	few	-	TGCGCCAGCAGCCAAGATGGCGGGAGCTCTGGAAACACCATATATTTT	CASSQDGGSSGNTIYF
TRBJ2-1	TRBV7-8	few	TRBD2	TGTGCCAGCAGCTTAGGAGCCGGGACTATTGACAATGAGCAGTTCTTC	CASSLGAGTIDNEQFF
TRBJ2-3	TRBV10-3	-	-	TGTGCCATCAGTACTGGCACAGATACGCAGTATTTT	CAISTGTDTQYF
TRBJ1-2	TRBV12-3/TRBV12-4	many	-	TGTGCCAGCAGTCCCTCCGGGGGGTTGGGGCTTCGGTATGGCTACACCTTC	CASSPSGGLGLRYGYTF
TRBJ2-1	TRBV4-1	-	TRBD2	TGCGCCAGCAGCCAAGATCCAGGGACTAGCTCCTACAATGAGCAGTTCTTC	CASSQDPGTSSYNEQFF
TRBJ2-3	TRBV29-1	few	-	TGCAGCGTTGAAGGCCAGCTCTATACGCAGTATTTT	CSVEGQLYTQYF
TRBJ1-1	TRBV25-1	few	-	TGTGCCAGCAGTAGGGTTTTCGGCACTGAAGCTTTCTTT	CASSRVFGTEAFF
TRBJ2-1	TRBV14	-	TRBD1	TGTGCCAGCAGCCCCTCCGGGGTAAGGACAGGGTTGAATGAGCAGTTCTTC	CASSPSGVRTGLNEQFF
TRBJ1-2	TRBV6-2/TRBV6-3	few	-	TGTGCCAGCAGTTACTCAAATCTCGGCGGCTACACCTTC	CASSYSNLGGYTF
TRBJ2-3	TRBV7-9	-	-	TGTGCCAGCAGCTTAGAAGGGGAAATCACAGATACGCAGTATTTT	CASSLEGEITDTQYF
TRBJ2-7	TRBV5-1	-	TRBD1	TGCGCCAGCAGCTTGGCCCGATGGGGATGGGACAGGGACAACGAGCAGTACTTC	CASSLARWGWDRDNEQYF
TRBJ2-7	TRBV20-1	-	-	TGCAGTGCCTCTGCAGGGGAATACGAGCAGTACTTC	CSASAGEYEQYF
TRBJ2-3	TRBV15	many	TRBD1	TGTGCCACCCAGGGACAGGCTGTAGATACGCAGTATTTT	CATQGQAVDTQYF
TRBJ1-1	TRBV14	-	-	TGTGCCAGCAGCCCTGGACGGGGGAACACTGAAGCTTTCTTT	CASSPGRGNTEAFF
TRBJ2-5	TRBV6-2/TRBV6-3	few	-	TGTGCCAGCAGTGACGCAGGTCAAGAGACCCAGTACTTC	CASSDAGQETQYF
TRBJ2-3	TRBV24-1	few	TRBD2	TGTGCCGCCTCCGCGGGAGGGGAGACAGATACGCAGTATTTT	CAASAGGETDTQYF
TRBJ2-5	TRBV20-1	many	-	TGCAGTGCTTACAACGCCGGGAGCCATACTTATTGGTACCAAGAGACCCAGTACTTC	CSAYNAGSHTYWYQETQYF
TRBJ2-5	TRBV5-1	many	-	TGCGCCAGCAGCCCCCCGGGGGCCCGGGAGACCCAGTACTTC	CASSPPGARETQYF
TRBJ1-2	TRBV27	-	-	TGTGCCAGCAGTTTATCGTCTGGGGACCAACCTAACTGTGGCTACACCTTC	CASSLSSGDQPNCGYTF
TRBJ2-7	TRBV29-1	-	TRBD2	TGCAGCGCTATGCCTTCCCCGGGAGCCCGAGGACTAGCGGGAGGAGACGAGCAGTACTTC	CSAMPSPGARGLAGGDEQYF
TRBJ1-1	TRBV20-1	many	TRBD1	TGCAGTGCTACGGGACAGGCCAACACTGAAGCTTTCTTT	CSATGQANTEAFF
TRBJ1-4	TRBV7-9	-	-	TGTGCCGGCAGCCCTGGGACATCTGGTCCAACTAATGAAAAACTGTTTTTT	CAGSPGTSGPTNEKLFF
TRBJ1-4	TRBV3-1	-	-	TGTGCCAGCAGCCAAGGGCCCTACGACGCAACTAATGAAAAACTGTTTTTT	CASSQGPYDATNEKLFF
TRBJ2-7	TRBV7-8	-	-	TGTGCCAGCAGCTTACTGAGGCGGCTCGGCTCCTACGAGCAGTACTTC	CASSLLRRLGSYEQYF
TRBJ1-1	TRBV12-3/TRBV12-4	many	TRBD1	TGTGCCAGCAGCCCGGGACAGGGTATGGCTTTCTTT	CASSPGQGMAFF
TRBJ2-3	TRBV12-3/TRBV12-4	-	TRBD2	TGTGCCAGCAGAGCGGGAGGGCCGGATACGCAGTATTTT	CASRAGGPDTQYF
TRBJ2-3	TRBV5-1	once	-	TGCGCCAGCAGCTTGGCCGTTTCCGCAGATACGCAGTATTTT	CASSLAVSADTQYF
TRBJ1-1	TRBV7-2	-	-	TGTGCCAGCAGCTTAGGAGGCGGCAGGGGGAACACTGAAGCTTTCTTT	CASSLGGGRGNTEAFF
TRBJ2-7	TRBV7-6	many	-	TGTGCCAGCAGCTCGATCGAGGGGACCTACGAGCAGTACTTC	CASSSIEGTYEQYF
TRBJ1-1	TRBV20-1	-	-	TGCAGTGCTTCAAGGGGAGACACTGAAGCTTTCTTT	CSASRGDTEAFF
TRBJ1-5	TRBV4-3	many	-	TGCGCCAGCAGCCAAGATTCCAGTCAGCCCCAGCATTTT	CASSQDSSQPQHF
TRBJ2-1	TRBV28	few	-	TGTGCCAGCTGGCGCGACTCCTACAATGAGCAGTTCTTC	CASWRDSYNEQFF
TRBJ2-2	TRBV6-1	-	-	TGTGCCAGCAGTGACAGGGGTGGCACCGGGGAGCTGTTTTTT	CASSDRGGTGELFF
TRBJ1-1	TRBV6-5	few	-	TGTGCCAGCAGCCAGACTTGGGGCCGGAACACTGAAGCTTTCTTT	CASSQTWGRNTEAFF